One TCR beta chain is described in this entry. RNA amounts of about 0.5 to 1 ug underwent reverse transcription with random hexamers. TCRdb called the immunoSEQ multiplex PCR reads again in MiXCR, with one record for every CDR3 protein. The sample yields some 300,000 distinct CDR3 sequences, roughly 85% seen once. CDR3 length: 14 residues. Trimming shortened V by 5 bases and J by 8 bases, and 19 bases separated the two germline ends. Germline V gene data show CDR1 as SQVTM and CDR2 as ANQGSEA. Sequencing of TCR beta covered CD8+ and CD4+ T cells obtained from blood. The data were taken from a study of CD8 T cells in Susac syndrome.

The chain has TRBV29-1 and TRBJ2-1, with D tentatively TRBD2 (5 bases). This sequence originates from a human donor with multiple sclerosis. The specimen was CD8+ T cells from PBMCs. CDR3 loop: CSVLLELSRDEQFF. CDR3 coding DNA: TGCAGCGTTCTCCTTGAACTATCGAGGGATGAGCAGTTCTTC.